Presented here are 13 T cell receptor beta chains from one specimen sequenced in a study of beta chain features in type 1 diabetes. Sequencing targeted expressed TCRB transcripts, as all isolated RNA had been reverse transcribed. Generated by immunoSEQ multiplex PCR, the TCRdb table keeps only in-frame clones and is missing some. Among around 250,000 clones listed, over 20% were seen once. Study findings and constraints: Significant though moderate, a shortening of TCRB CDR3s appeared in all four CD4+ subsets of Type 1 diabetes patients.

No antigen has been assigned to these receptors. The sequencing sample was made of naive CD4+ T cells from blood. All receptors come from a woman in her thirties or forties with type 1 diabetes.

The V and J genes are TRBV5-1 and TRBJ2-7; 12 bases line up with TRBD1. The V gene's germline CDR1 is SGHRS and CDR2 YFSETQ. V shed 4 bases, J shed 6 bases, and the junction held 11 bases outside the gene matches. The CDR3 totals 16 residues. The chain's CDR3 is CASSPKSGTGGGEQYF. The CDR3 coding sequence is TGCGCCAGCAGCCCGAAGTCCGGGACAGGGGGCGGCGAGCAGTACTTC. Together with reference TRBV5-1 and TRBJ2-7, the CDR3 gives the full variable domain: KAGVTQTPRYLIKTRGQQVTLSCSPISGHRSVSWYQQTPGQGLQFLFEYFSETQRNKGNFPGRFSGRQFSNSRSEMNVSTLELGDSALYLCASSPKSGTGGGEQYFGPGTRLTVT.

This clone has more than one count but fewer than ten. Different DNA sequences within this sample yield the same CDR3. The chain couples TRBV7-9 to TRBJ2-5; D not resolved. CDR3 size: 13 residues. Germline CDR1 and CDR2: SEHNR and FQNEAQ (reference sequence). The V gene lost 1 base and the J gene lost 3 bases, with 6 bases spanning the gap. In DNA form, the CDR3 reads TGTGCCAGCAGCTTAGGCACAGAAGAGACCCAGTACTTC. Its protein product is CASSLGTEETQYF.

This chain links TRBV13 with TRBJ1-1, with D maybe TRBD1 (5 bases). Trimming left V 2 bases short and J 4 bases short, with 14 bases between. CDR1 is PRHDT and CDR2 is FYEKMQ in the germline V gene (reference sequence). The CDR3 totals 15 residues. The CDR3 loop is CASSLRRLGGTEAFF. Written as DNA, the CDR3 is TGTGCCAGCAGCTTAAGGCGCCTCGGGGGCACTGAAGCTTTCTTT.

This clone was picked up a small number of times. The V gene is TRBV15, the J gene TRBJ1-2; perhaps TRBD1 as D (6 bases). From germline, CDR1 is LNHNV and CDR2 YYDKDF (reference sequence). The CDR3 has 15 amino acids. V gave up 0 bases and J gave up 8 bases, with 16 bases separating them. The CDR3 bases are TGTGCCACCAGCAGAGATAGTAGGACAGATGAGGGCTACACCTTC. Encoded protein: CATSRDSRTDEGYTF.

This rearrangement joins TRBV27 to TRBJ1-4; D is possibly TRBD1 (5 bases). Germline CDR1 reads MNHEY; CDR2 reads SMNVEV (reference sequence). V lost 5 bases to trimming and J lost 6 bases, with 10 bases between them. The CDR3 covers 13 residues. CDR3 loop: CASSRRGDEKLFF. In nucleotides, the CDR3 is TGTGCCAGCAGTCGGAGGGGCGATGAAAAACTGTTTTTT. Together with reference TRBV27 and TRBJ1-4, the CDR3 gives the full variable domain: EAQVTQNPRYLITVTGKKLTVTCSQNMNHEYMSWYRQDPGLGLRQIYYSMNVEVTDKGDVPEGYKVSRKEKRNFPLILESPSPNQTSLYFCASSRRGDEKLFFGSGTQLSVL.

CDR3 residues: CASSTRTVQETQYF. CDR3 DNA: TGTGCCAGCAGCACTCGGACAGTCCAAGAGACCCAGTACTTC. The chain couples TRBV7-9 to TRBJ2-5, with TRBD1 as a possible D gene (6 bases). The V and J ends lost 5 bases and 1 base respectively, with 11 bases between them. The CDR3 runs 14 residues. The V gene's germline CDR1 is SEHNR and CDR2 FQNEAQ (reference sequence).

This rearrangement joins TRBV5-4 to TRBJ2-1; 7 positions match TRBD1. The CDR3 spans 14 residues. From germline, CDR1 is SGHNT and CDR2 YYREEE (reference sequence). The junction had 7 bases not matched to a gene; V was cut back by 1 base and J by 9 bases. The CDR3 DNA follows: TGTGCCAGCAGCTTGACAGGCCCAGGGGGTGAGCAGTTCTTC. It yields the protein CASSLTGPGGEQFF.

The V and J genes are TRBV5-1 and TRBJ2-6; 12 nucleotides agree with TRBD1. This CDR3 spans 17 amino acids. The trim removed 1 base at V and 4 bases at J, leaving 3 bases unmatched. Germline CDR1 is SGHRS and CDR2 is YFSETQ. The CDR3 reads CASSLMGQGAGANVLTF. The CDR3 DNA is TGCGCCAGCAGCTTGATGGGACAGGGGGCCGGGGCCAACGTCCTGACTTTC.

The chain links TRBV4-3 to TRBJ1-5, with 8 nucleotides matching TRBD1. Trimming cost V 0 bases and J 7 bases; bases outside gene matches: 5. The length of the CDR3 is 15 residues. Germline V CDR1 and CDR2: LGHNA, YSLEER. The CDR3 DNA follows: TGCGCCAGCAGCCAAGATCGACAGGGGCTGCAGCCCCAGCATTTT. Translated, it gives CASSQDRQGLQPQHF.

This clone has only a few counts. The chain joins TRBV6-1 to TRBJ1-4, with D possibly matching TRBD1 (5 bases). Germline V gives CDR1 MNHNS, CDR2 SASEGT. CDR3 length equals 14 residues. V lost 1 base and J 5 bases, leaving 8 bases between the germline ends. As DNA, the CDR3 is TGTGCCAGCAGTGAAGACAGGATAAATGAAAAACTGTTTTTT. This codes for CASSEDRINEKLFF.

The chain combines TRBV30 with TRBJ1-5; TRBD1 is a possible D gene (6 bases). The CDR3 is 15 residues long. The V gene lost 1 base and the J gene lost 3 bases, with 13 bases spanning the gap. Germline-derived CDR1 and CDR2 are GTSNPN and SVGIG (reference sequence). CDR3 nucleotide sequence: TGTGCCTGGAGTGGTGGACAGCACTACAATCAGCCCCAGCATTTT. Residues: CAWSGGQHYNQPQHF. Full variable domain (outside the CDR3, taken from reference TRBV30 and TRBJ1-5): SQTIHQWPATLVQPVGSPLSLECTVEGTSNPNLYWYRQAAGRGLQLLFYSVGIGQISSEVPQNLSASRPQDRQFILSSKKLLLSDSGFYLCAWSGGQHYNQPQHFGDGTRLSIL.

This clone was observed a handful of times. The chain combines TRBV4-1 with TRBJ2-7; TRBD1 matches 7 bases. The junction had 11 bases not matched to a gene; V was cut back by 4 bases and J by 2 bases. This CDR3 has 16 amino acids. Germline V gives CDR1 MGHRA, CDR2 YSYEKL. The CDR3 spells CASSLNVQGETYEQYF. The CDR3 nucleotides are TGCGCCAGCAGCCTTAACGTTCAGGGGGAGACCTACGAGCAGTACTTC.

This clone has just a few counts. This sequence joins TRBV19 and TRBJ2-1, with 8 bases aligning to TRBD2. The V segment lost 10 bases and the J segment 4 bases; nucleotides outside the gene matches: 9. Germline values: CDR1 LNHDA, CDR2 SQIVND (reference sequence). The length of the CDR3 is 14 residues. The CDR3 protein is CATSLAGKYNEQFF. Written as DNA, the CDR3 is TGTGCCACCTCCTTAGCGGGAAAATACAATGAGCAGTTCTTC.